This entry describes one T cell receptor (beta chain). Its antigen is still unknown. Use of 60 Vbeta and 13 Jbeta primers characterized the PCR. TCRdb's copy holds only in-frame clones and misses some; the assay was immunoSEQ multiplex PCR. This sample has some 200,000 clones, with 75% to 90% found just once. CDR3 length: 13 amino acids. Germline lookup yields CDR1 SGHTA and CDR2 FQGNSA. Trimming removed 5 bases from V and 9 bases from J; junction bases left unmatched: 3. The source of the sample is a study of cytomegalovirus exposure and HLA in healthy donors. In the study overall: Out of 300 to 500 genotyped donors, roughly 78% belonged to the Caucasian-associated ancestry cluster.

Broader study findings: A previous analysis found most TCR beta V segments productive roughly 87% or roughly 30% of the time. A later analysis linked 15,000 to 20,000 TCR beta sequences to HLA alleles at 0.05 false discovery rate.

The TCR was taken from a boy under 10 years old in good health and CMV-seronegative. Sequencing was performed on PBMCs. This sequence joins TRBV7-2 and TRBJ2-1, with TRBD2 matching over 11 bases. CDR3 in DNA: TGTGCCAGCAGCGGCGGGACTAGCGGTGAGCAGTTCTTC. It yields the protein CASSGGTSGEQFF.